These 24 T cell receptor beta chains came from one sample sequenced in a study of T-cell reconstitution after alpha-beta-depleted transplantation in children. A TCRbeta library incorporating unique molecular identifiers was prepared. TCRdb analysed the PCR reads with MiXCR anew, one entry per CDR3 protein. The data show hundreds of thousands of distinct CDR3 sequences, with approximately 17% seen just once and about 1.1% held by the top ten. This material consisted of PBMCs from the stem cell graft donor, taken from the stem cell graft. Every receptor here comes from a human donor who donated a stem cell graft to a child with acute myeloid leukemia.

In regard to this clonotype: A much larger clone is a single base away; this may be a read error. V usage is TRBV5-6 and J usage is TRBJ2-3, with a weak D call TRBD1 (5 bases). Trimming removed 1 base from V and 2 bases from J, with 14 bases in between. CDR1 is SGHDT, CDR2 YYEEEE, per germline. The CDR3 totals 16 residues. The CDR3 nucleotides read TGTGCCAGCAGCTTGCGGTGGAGCAGGGACACAGATACGCAGTATTTT. Its protein is CASSLRWSRDTDTQYF. Based on the CDR3 plus reference TRBV5-6 and TRBJ2-3, the full variable domain is DAGVTQSPTHLIKTRGQQVTLRCSPKSGHDTVSWYQQALGQGPQFIFQYYEEEERQRGNFPDRFSGHQFPNYSSELNVNALLLGDSALYLCASSLRWSRDTDTQYFGPGTRLTVL.

This clonotype was recorded at least ten times. This chain uses TRBV6-5 with TRBJ1-4, with D possibly TRBD1 on 5 matching bases. The CDR3 totals 14 residues. Germline V gene lookup returns CDR1 MNHEY and CDR2 SVGAGI. V was clipped by 2 bases and J by 1 base, with 5 bases between them. The CDR3 bases are TGTGCCAGCAGTTACAGGGGAACTAATGAAAAACTGTTTTTT. Translated, it gives CASSYRGTNEKLFF.

This chain uses TRBV5-6 with TRBJ2-1; the D gene is possibly TRBD2 (6 bases). V lost 0 bases and J lost 8, with 12 bases in between. The CDR3 sequence is 14 residues long. Germline CDR1 reads SGHDT; CDR2 reads YYEEEE. The CDR3, as DNA: TGTGCCAGCAGCTTGGGACTAGGGCTATATGAGCAGTTCTTC. Amino acid sequence: CASSLGLGLYEQFF.

The chain uses TRBV5-1 and TRBJ2-5; 12 nucleotides align to TRBD2. Trimming removed 3 bases from V and 5 bases from J; junction bases left unmatched: 2. CDR3 size: 14 residues. The germline CDR1 and CDR2 sequences are SGHRS and YFSETQ. The CDR3: CASSSGLAGETQYF. CDR3 DNA sequence: TGCGCCAGCAGCTCCGGACTAGCGGGGGAGACCCAGTACTTC. The complete variable domain, with remaining parts taken from reference TRBV5-1 and TRBJ2-5, reads KAGVTQTPRYLIKTRGQQVTLSCSPISGHRSVSWYQQTPGQGLQFLFEYFSETQRNKGNFPGRFSGRQFSNSRSEMNVSTLELGDSALYLCASSSGLAGETQYFGPGTRLLVL.

V and J are TRBV5-6 and TRBJ2-1; D not resolved. Germline V gene data show CDR1 as SGHDT and CDR2 as YYEEEE. The CDR3 length is 15 residues. Deletions cut 2 bases from V and 7 bases from J, with 16 bases between. In DNA form, the CDR3 reads TGTGCCAGCAGCTTCGACTCCTCTTTGTGGAATGAGCAGTTCTTC. Its protein product is CASSFDSSLWNEQFF. Based on the CDR3 plus reference TRBV5-6 and TRBJ2-1, the full variable domain is DAGVTQSPTHLIKTRGQQVTLRCSPKSGHDTVSWYQQALGQGPQFIFQYYEEEERQRGNFPDRFSGHQFPNYSSELNVNALLLGDSALYLCASSFDSSLWNEQFFGPGTRLTVL.

The chain has TRBV4-1 and TRBJ2-3, with 11 bases matching TRBD2. The CDR3 is 17 residues long. Germline CDR1 is MGHRA and CDR2 is YSYEKL. V was pared by 5 bases and J by 2 bases, with 9 bases of the junction left unmatched. For the CDR3, the DNA is TGCGCCAGCAGCTTGGGAGCTAGCGGGGGGCACACAGATACGCAGTATTTT. This sequence encodes CASSLGASGGHTDTQYF.

This clonotype has ten or more counts. The chain employs TRBV7-9 and TRBJ2-7; D uncertain. V was cut by 3 bases and J by 6 bases, with 9 bases left in between. The germline V gene encodes CDR1 SEHNR and CDR2 FQNEAQ (reference sequence). This CDR3 region has 12 residues. The CDR3 here is CASSFEGFEQYF. The CDR3 nucleotides are TGTGCCAGCAGCTTCGAAGGGTTCGAGCAGTACTTC.

The chain joins TRBV6-5 to TRBJ1-5; D is unclear. The V end was cut by 3 bases, the J end by 2 bases, with 8 bases between. CDR1 and CDR2 (germline): MNHEY, SVGAGI. This CDR3 is 14 amino acids long. CDR3 in amino acids: CASSYGYGNQPQHF. The CDR3 nucleotides are TGTGCCAGCAGTTATGGTTATGGCAATCAGCCCCAGCATTTT.

The table lists this clonotype with many counts. The V gene is TRBV28, the J gene TRBJ1-2, with a tentative D call TRBD1 (5 bases). Germline V lookup: CDR1 MDHEN, CDR2 SYDVKM. The CDR3 covers 16 residues. Trimming took 5 bases from V and 6 from J, leaving 22 bases between them. CDR3 DNA sequence: TGTGCCAGCAGTCCCCACCGAAAGGGGCACCTCCATGGCTACACCTTC. This codes for CASSPHRKGHLHGYTF.

This clonotype has a handful of counts. The chain uses TRBV7-2 and TRBJ1-6; D not resolved. V dropped 5 bases and J dropped 0 bases, with 8 bases sitting between them. The CDR3 spans 15 residues. The germline V gene has CDR1 SGHTA and CDR2 FQGNSA. The CDR3 reads CASSPESSYNSPLHF. In DNA form, the CDR3 reads TGTGCCAGCAGCCCCGAGAGCTCCTATAATTCACCCCTCCACTTT.

This clonotype appeared many times. This rearrangement joins TRBV6-5 to TRBJ1-1, with 7 bases fitting TRBD1. The length of the CDR3 is 15 residues. With V trimmed by 7 bases and J by 4 bases, 12 bases remained unmatched. Germline CDR1 and CDR2: MNHEY and SVGAGI. CDR3 region: CASNEDRLRGTEAFF. The DNA for the CDR3 is TGTGCCAGCAACGAGGACAGGCTTAGGGGCACTGAAGCTTTCTTT.

This clonotype was counted many times. The chain uses TRBV5-5 and TRBJ2-3, with 7 positions matching TRBD2. The length of the CDR3 is 14 residues. CDR1 and CDR2 from the germline V gene are SGHKS and YYEKEE (reference sequence). J lost 7 bases, V lost 5 bases, and 10 bases had no gene match. CDR3 DNA sequence: TGTGCCAGCAGGGAACGGGGGGACCGACATACGCAGTATTTT. This translates into CASRERGDRHTQYF.

This clonotype has at least ten counts. This chain connects TRBV6-1 to TRBJ1-1, with TRBD1 identical over 7 bases. With 0 bases clipped from V and 1 base from J, the junction kept 17 bases outside the gene matches. The CDR3 spans 20 residues. CDR1 is MNHNS and CDR2 is SASEGT in the germline V gene. The CDR3 spells CASSEALLIAMDRTNTEAFF. The CDR3 nucleotides read TGTGCCAGCAGTGAAGCGCTTCTCATTGCAATGGACAGGACGAACACTGAAGCTTTCTTT.

This clonotype was picked up a small number of times. In DNA, the CDR3 is TGTGCCATCAGTGAGGCGGGGGACACAGATACGCAGTATTTT. Amino acids: CAISEAGDTDTQYF. The rearrangement uses TRBV10-3 and TRBJ2-3; the match to TRBD2 covers 7 bases. The CDR3 is 14 amino acids. Looked up from germline, CDR1 is ENHRY and CDR2 is SYGVKD. The V and J ends lost 2 bases and 2 bases, in that order; junction bases with no gene match: 1.

This clonotype has at least ten counts. The chain is built from TRBV6-1 and TRBJ1-3, with D tentatively TRBD1 (6 bases). Germline assignment: CDR1 MNHNS and CDR2 SASEGT. CDR3 length: 14 residues. V shed 7 bases and J shed 0 bases, with 10 bases lying between them. CDR3: CASMTGFSGNTIYF. Written as DNA, the CDR3 is TGTGCCAGCATGACAGGCTTCTCTGGAAACACCATATATTTT.

This chain uses TRBV7-3 with TRBJ2-1; D is undetermined. Germline V CDR1 and CDR2: SGHTA, FQGTGA. The CDR3 contains 14 residues. V was clipped by 1 base and J by 8 bases, with 12 bases between them. This CDR3 is CASSLKPDGDEQFF. The CDR3 DNA is TGTGCCAGCAGCTTAAAGCCGGACGGCGATGAGCAGTTCTTC.

This clonotype occurred many times. This chain links TRBV12-3 or TRBV12-4 with TRBJ2-1, with D unclear. The V gene lost 2 bases and the J gene lost 0 bases, with 11 bases spanning the gap. The CDR3 has 16 residues. The CDR3 DNA sequence: TGTGCCAGCAGTTTAAGTCGCCGTTTCTCCTACAATGAGCAGTTCTTC. Translating gives CASSLSRRFSYNEQFF.

A few counts support this clonotype. This rearrangement joins TRBV12-3 or TRBV12-4 to TRBJ2-5; D unclear. The germline V and J ends were trimmed by 6 bases and 2 bases, with 16 bases remaining between them. The CDR3 runs 15 residues. The CDR3 DNA reads as TGTGCCAGCAGCCCTAGAGGTAAGGGTCAAGAGACCCAGTACTTC. Its protein product is CASSPRGKGQETQYF.

This clonotype has ten or more counts. The J gene is TRBJ2-3, the V gene TRBV6-6; D remains unclear. Trimming removed 10 bases from V and 6 bases from J, with 14 bases in between. From germline, CDR1 is MNHNY and CDR2 SVGAGI (reference sequence). CDR3 length equals 12 residues. CDR3 sequence reads: CATQPATDTQYF. CDR3 DNA sequence: TGTGCCACCCAACCAGCAACTGATACGCAGTATTTT.

This clonotype was observed many times. This chain joins TRBV29-1 and TRBJ2-1; either TRBD1 or TRBD2 may fit D (5 bases each). The CDR3 contains 13 residues. Per germline, CDR1 SQVTM and CDR2 ANQGSEA. CDR3 DNA sequence: TGCACTGCAAAGGGGAGCTCCTACAATGAGCAGTTCTTC. Translating it yields CTAKGSSYNEQFF.

This clonotype turned up a few times. The rearrangement links TRBV20-1 to TRBJ1-1; 8 bases match TRBD1. CDR3 length: 12 amino acids. CDR1 DFQATT and CDR2 SNEGSKA come from the germline V gene (reference sequence). The V gene end was trimmed by 3 bases and the J gene end by 5 bases; junction bases not matched to a gene: 2. CDR3 loop: CSASDRGTEAFF. The CDR3 DNA reads as TGCAGTGCTAGCGACAGGGGAACTGAAGCTTTCTTT.

The sample holds many counts of this clonotype. The chain carries TRBV7-8 and TRBJ2-2; D not resolved. This CDR3 has 13 residues. The V gene lost 4 bases and the J gene lost 0 bases, with 3 bases spanning the gap. Germline CDR1 reads SGHVS; CDR2 reads FQNEAQ. The CDR3 here is CASSSANTGELFF. For the CDR3, the DNA is TGTGCCAGCAGCTCCGCGAACACCGGGGAGCTGTTTTTT.

Ten or more counts support this clonotype. The chain carries TRBV5-5 and TRBJ2-5; 10 bases map to TRBD2. Germline CDR1 SGHKS, CDR2 YYEKEE (reference sequence). V gave up 0 bases and J gave up 12 bases; unmatched junction bases: 11. This CDR3 is 15 amino acids long. The CDR3 reads CASSLAASGGHNKYF. The CDR3, as DNA: TGTGCCAGCAGCTTGGCGGCTAGCGGGGGCCATAATAAGTACTTC.

This clonotype was detected many times. The chain combines TRBV12-3 or TRBV12-4 with TRBJ1-2, with D unclear. The CDR3 loop spans 14 amino acids. Between the trimmed V and J ends, which lost 1 base and 3 bases, there was a span of 9 bases. In DNA, the CDR3 is TGTGCCAGCAGTTTAGGAGGTACCTACTATGGCTACACCTTC. Protein product: CASSLGGTYYGYTF.